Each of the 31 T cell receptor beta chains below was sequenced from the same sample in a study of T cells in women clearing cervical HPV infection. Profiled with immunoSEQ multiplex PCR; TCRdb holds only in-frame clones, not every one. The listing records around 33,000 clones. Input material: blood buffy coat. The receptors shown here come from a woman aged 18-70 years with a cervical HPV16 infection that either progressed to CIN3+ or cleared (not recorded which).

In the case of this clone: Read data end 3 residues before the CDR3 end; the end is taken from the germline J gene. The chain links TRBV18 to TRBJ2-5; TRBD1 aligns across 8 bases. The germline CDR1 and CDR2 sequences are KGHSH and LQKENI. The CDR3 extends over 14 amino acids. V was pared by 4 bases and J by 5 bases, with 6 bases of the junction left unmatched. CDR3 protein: CASSLGQVGETQYF. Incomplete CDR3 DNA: TGTGCCAGCTCACTGGGACAGGTGGGGGAGACC.

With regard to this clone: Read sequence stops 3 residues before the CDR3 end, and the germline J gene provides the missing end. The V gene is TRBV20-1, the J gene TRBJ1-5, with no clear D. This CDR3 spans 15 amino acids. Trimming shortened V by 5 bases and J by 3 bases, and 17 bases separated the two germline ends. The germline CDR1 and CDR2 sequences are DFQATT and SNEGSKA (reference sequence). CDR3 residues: CSARNLQQYNQPQHF. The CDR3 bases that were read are TGCAGTGCTCGCAACTTACAGCAATACAATCAGCCC.

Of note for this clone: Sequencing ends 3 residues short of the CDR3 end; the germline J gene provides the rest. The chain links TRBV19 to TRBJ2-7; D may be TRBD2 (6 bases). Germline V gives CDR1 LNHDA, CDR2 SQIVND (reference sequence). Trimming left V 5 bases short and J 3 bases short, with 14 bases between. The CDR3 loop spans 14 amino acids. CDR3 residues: CASSSAGIGYEQYF. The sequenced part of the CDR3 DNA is TGTGCCAGTAGTTCAGCGGGTATTGGCTACGAG.

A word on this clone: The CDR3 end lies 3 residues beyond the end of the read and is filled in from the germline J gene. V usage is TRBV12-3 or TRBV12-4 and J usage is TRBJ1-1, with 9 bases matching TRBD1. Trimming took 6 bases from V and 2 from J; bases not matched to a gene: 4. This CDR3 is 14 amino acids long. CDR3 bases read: TGTGCCAGCAGCCGGACAGGGGATAACACTGAA. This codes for CASSRTGDNTE. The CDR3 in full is CASSRTGDNTEAFF.

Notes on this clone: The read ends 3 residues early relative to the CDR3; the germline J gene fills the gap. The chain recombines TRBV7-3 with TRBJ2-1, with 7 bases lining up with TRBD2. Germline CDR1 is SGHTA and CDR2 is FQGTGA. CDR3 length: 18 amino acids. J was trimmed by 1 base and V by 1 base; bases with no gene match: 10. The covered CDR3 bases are TGTGCCAGCAGCTTAAGGGCTAGCGGAGAAAGTTCCTACAATGAG. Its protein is CASSLRASGESSYNE. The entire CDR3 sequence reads CASSLRASGESSYNEQFF.

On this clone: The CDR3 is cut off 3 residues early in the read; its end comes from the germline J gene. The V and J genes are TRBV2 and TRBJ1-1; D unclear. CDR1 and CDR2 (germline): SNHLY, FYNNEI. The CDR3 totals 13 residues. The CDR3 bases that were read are TGTGCCAGCAGTGACCCCACAAGAGGCAGA. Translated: CASSDPTRGR. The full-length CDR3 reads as CASSDPTRGRAFF.

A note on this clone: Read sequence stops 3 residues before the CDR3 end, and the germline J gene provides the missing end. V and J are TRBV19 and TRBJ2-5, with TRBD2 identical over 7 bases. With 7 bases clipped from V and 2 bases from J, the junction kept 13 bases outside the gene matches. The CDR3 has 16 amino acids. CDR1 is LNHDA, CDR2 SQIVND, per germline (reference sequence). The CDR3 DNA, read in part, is TGTGCCAGTACCCTCGGAGCGGGACGGGGGCAAGAGACC. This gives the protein CASTLGAGRGQET. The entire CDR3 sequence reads CASTLGAGRGQETQYF.

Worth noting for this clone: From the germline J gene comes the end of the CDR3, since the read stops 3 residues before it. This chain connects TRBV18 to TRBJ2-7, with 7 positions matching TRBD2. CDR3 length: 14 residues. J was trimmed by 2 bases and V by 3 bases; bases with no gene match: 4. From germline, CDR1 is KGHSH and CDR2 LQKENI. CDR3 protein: CASSPGTTAYEQYF. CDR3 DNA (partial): TGTGCCAGCTCACCGGGGACTACCGCCTACGAG.

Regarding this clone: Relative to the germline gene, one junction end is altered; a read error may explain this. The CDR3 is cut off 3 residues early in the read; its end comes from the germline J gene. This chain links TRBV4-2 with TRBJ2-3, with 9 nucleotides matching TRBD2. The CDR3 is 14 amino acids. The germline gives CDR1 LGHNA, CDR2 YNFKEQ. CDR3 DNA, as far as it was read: TGCGCCAGCAGCCAAGCGGGTAGCGGGAGCACG. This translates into CASSQAGSGST. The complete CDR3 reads CASSQAGSGSTQYF.

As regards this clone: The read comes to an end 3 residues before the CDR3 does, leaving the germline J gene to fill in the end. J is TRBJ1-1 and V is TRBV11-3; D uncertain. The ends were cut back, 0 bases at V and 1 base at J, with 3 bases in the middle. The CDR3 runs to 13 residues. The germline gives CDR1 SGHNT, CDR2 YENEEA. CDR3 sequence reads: CASSLDRNTEAFF. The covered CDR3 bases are TGTGCCAGCAGCTTAGACCGGAACACTGAA. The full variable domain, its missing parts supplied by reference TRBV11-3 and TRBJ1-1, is EAGVVQSPRYKIIEKKQPVAFWCNPISGHNTLYWYLQNLGQGPELLIRYENEEAVDDSQLPKDRFSAERLKGVDSTLKIQPAELGDSAVYLCASSLDRNTEAFFGQGTRLTVV.

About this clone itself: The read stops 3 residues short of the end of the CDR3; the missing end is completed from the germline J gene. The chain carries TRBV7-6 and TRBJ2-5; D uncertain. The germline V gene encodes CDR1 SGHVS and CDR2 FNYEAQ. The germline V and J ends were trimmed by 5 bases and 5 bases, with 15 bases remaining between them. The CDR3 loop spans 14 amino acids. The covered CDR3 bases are TGTGCCAGCAGCCCAAGCCGAACAGAGGAGACC. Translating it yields CASSPSRTEET. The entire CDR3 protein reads CASSPSRTEETQYF.

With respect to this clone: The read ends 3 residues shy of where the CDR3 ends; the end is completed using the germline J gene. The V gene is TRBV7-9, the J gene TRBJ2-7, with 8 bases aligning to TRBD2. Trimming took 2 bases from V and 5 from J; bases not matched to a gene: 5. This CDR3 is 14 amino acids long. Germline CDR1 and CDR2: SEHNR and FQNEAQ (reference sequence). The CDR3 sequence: CASSLMTSENEQYF. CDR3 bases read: TGTGCCAGCAGCTTAATGACTAGCGAGAACGAG.

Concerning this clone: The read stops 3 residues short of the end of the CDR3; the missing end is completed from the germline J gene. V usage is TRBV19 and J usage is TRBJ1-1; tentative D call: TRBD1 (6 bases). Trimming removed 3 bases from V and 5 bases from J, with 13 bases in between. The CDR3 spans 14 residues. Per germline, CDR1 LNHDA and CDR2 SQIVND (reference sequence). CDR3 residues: CASSIGARGTEAFF. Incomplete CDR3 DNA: TGTGCCAGTAGTATCGGGGCCAGGGGAACTGAA.

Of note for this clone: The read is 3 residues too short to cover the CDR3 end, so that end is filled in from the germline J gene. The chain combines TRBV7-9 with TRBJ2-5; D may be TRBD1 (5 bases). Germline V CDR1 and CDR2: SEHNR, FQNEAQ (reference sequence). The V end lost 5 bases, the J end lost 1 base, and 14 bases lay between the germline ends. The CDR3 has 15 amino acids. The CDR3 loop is CASSPGAGLQETQYF. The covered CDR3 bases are TGTGCCAGCAGCCCAGGAGCAGGGCTCCAAGAGACC.

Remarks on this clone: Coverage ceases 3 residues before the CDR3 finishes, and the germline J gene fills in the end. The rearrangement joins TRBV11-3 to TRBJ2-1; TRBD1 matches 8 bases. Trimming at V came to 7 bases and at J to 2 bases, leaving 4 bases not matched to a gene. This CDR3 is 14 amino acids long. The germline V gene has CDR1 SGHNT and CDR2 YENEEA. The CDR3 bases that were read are TGTGCCAGCAACACAGGGGGGACCTACAATGAG. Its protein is CASNTGGTYNE. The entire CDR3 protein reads CASNTGGTYNEQFF.

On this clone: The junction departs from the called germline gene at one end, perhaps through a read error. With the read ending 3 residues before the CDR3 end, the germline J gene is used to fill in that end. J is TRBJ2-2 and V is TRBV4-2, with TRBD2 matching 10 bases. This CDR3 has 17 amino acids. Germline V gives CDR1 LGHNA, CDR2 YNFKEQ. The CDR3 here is CASSHLRASGSAGELFF. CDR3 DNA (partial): TGCGCCAGCAGCCACTTACGGGCTAGCGGGAGTGCCGGGGAG.

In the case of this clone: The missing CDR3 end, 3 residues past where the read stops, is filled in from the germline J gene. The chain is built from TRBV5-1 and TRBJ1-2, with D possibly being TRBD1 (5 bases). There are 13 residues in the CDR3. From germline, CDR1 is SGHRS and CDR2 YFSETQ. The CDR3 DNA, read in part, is TGCGCCAGCAGCTTGGGAGAGGGGCGCGGC. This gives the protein CASSLGEGRG. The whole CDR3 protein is CASSLGEGRGYTF.

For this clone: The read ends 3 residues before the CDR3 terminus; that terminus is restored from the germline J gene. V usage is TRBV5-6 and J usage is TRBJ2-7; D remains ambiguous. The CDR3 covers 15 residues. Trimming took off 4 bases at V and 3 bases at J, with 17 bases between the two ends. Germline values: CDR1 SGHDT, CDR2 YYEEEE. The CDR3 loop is CASSPYAAWYYEQYF. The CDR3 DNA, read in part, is TGTGCCAGCAGCCCATATGCGGCGTGGTACTACGAG.

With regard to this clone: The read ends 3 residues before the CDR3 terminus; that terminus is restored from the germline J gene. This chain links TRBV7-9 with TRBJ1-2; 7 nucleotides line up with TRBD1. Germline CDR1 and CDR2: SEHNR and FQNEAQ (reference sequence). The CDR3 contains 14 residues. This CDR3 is CASGPTGTSYDYTF. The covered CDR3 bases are TGTGCCAGCGGACCGACAGGGACCTCCTACGAC.

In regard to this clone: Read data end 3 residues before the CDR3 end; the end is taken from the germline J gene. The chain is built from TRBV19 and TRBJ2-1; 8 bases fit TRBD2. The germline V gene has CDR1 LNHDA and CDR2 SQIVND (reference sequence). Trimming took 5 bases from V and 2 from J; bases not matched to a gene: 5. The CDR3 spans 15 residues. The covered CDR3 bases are TGTGCCAGTAGTCCGACTAGCGTACCCTACAATGAG. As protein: CASSPTSVPYNE. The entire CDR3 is CASSPTSVPYNEQFF.

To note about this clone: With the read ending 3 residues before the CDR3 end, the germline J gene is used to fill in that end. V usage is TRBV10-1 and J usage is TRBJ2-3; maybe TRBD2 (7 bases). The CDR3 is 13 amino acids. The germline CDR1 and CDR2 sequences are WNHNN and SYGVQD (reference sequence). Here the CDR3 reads CASRIQGGETQYF. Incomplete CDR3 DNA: TGCGCCAGCAGAATACAGGGAGGGGAGACG.

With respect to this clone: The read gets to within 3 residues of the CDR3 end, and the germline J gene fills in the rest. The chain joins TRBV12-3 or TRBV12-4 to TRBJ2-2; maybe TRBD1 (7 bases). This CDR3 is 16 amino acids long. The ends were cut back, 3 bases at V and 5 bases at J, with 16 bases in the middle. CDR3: CASSFGGGAETGELFF. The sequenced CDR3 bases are TGTGCCAGCAGTTTTGGAGGGGGCGCTGAGACCGGGGAG.

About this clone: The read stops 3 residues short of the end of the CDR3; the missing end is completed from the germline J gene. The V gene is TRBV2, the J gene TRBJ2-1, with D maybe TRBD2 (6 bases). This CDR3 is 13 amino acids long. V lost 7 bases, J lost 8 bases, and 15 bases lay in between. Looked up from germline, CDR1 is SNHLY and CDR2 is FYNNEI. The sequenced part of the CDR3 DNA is TGTGCCAGCAATGGAGGGTCTAGCTATGAG. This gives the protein CASNGGSSYE. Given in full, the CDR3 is CASNGGSSYEQFF.

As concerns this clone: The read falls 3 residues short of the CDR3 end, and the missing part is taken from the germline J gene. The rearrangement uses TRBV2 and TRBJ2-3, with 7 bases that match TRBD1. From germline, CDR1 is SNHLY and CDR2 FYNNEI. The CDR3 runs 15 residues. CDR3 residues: CASSEARQGDQPQYF. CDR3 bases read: TGTGCCAGCAGTGAAGCGAGGCAGGGGGATCAGCCG.

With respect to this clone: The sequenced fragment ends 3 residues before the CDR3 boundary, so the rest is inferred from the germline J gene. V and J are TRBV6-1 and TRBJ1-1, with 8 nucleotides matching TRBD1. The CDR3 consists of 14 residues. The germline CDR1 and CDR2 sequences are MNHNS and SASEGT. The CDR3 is CASSERQGPYGAFF. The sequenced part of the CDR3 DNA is TGTGCCAGCAGTGAAAGACAGGGGCCTTATGGG.

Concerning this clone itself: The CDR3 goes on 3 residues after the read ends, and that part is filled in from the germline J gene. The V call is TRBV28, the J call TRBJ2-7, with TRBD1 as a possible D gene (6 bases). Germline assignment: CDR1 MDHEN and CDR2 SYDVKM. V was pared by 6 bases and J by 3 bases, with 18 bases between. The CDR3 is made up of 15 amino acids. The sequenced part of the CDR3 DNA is TGTGCCAGCAGGACCAACAGGGCAAGCGTCTACGAG. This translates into CASRTNRASVYE. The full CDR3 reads CASRTNRASVYEQYF.

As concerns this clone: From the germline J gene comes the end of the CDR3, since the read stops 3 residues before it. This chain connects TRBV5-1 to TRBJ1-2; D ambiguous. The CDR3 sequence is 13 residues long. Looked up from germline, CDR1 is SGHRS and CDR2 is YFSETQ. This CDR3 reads CASSLLGQEGYTF. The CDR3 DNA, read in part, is TGCGCCAGCAGCTTGTTAGGGCAGGAAGGC.

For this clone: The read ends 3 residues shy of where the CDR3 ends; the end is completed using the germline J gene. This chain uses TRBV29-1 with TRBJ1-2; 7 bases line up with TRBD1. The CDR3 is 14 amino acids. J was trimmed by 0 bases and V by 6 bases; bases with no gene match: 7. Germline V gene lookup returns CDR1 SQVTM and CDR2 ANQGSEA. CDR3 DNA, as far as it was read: TGCAGCGTGGGGGAAGGGACAGCTAACTATGGC. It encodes CSVGEGTANYG. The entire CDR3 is CSVGEGTANYGYTF.

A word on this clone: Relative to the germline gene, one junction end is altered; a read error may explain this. CDR3 protein: CASSPGQGLGYEQYF. The CDR3 bases that were read are TGTGCTAGCAGCCCGGGGCAGGGACTTGGCTACGAG. The chain links TRBV7-7 to TRBJ2-7; weak D call: TRBD2 (6 bases). The read falls 3 residues short of the CDR3 end, and the missing part is taken from the germline J gene. The CDR3 is made up of 15 amino acids. CDR1 and CDR2 from the germline V gene are SSHAT and FNYEAQ (reference sequence).

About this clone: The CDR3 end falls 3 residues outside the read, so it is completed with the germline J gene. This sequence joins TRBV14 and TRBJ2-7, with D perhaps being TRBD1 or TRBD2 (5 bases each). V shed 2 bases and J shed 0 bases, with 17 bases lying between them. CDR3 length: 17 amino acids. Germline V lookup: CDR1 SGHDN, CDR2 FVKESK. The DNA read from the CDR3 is TGTGCCAGCAGCCAATGGCAGGGCTGGGAGAGCTCCTACGAG. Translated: CASSQWQGWESSYE. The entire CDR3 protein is CASSQWQGWESSYEQYF.

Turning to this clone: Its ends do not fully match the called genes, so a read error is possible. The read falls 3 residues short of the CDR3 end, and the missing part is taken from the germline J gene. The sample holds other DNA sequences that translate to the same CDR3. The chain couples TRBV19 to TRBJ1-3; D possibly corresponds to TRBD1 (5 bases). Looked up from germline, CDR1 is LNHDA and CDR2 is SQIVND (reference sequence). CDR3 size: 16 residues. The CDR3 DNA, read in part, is TGTGCCAGTAGTATCTTGGAGGCAACCGGGGGAAACACA. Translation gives CASSILEATGGNT. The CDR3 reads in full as CASSILEATGGNTIYF.